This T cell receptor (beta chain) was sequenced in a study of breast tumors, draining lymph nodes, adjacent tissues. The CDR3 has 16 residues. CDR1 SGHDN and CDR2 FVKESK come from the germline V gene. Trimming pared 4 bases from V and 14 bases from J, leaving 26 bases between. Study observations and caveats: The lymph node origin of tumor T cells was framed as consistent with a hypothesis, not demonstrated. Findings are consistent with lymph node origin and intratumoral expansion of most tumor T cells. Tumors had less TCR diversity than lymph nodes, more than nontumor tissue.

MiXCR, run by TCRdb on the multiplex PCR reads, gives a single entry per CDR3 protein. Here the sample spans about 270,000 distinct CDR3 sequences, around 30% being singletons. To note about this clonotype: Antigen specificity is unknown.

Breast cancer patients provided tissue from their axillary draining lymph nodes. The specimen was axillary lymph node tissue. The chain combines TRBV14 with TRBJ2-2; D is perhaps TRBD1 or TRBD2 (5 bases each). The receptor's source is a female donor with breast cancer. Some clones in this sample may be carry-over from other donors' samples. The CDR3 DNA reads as TGTGCCAGCAGCCCCTCCGGGACCTATGATAGCCTCCCCCTGTTTTTT. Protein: CASSPSGTYDSLPLFF. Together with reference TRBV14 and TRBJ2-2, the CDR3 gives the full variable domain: EAGVTQFPSHSVIEKGQTVTLRCDPISGHDNLYWYRRVMGKEIKFLLHFVKESKQDESGMPNNRFLAERTGGTYSTLKVQPAELEDSGVYFCASSPSGTYDSLPLFFGEGSRLTVL.